Below are 22 T cell receptor beta chains sequenced from a single sample in a study of beta chain features in type 1 diabetes. Every isolated RNA sample was fully reverse transcribed, so sequencing captured expressed TCRB transcripts. Measured with immunoSEQ multiplex PCR; TCRdb has only the in-frame clones, and not every one. The data hold under 400,000 clones, with around a fifth observed a single time. Sequencing was done on a sample of naive CD4+ T cells from blood. Receptors originate from a woman aged 18-29 years in good health.

This clone was seen only a few times. The rearrangement uses TRBV29-1 and TRBJ1-2, with D possibly TRBD1 on 6 matching bases. Trimming removed 5 bases from V and 8 bases from J, with 21 bases in between. Germline values: CDR1 SQVTM, CDR2 ANQGSEA. The CDR3 is made up of 14 amino acids. The chain's CDR3 is CSVRRGGQLSGYTF. The CDR3 region has the DNA TGCAGCGTTAGACGCGGGGGGCAATTGAGCGGCTACACCTTC.

V usage is TRBV30 and J usage is TRBJ2-2; maybe TRBD1 (6 bases). In germline, CDR1 is GTSNPN, CDR2 SVGIG (reference sequence). V was cut by 3 bases and J by 4 bases, with 15 bases left in between. This CDR3 spans 15 amino acids. This CDR3 reads CAWRGDMAGTGELFF. Written as DNA, the CDR3 is TGTGCCTGGAGGGGGGACATGGCGGGCACCGGGGAGCTGTTTTTT.

This clone has just a few counts. The chain recombines TRBV25-1 with TRBJ2-7; D unclear. Trimming shortened V by 7 bases and J by 6 bases, and 16 bases separated the two germline ends. CDR1 and CDR2 (germline): MGHDK, SYGVNS. This CDR3 spans 13 amino acids. CDR3 sequence (DNA): TGTGCCAGCAAGAGGCAGTCTGATACCGAGCAGTACTTC. The encoded protein is CASKRQSDTEQYF.

This clone came up a few times. The chain has TRBV4-3 and TRBJ2-1, with 7 bases lining up with TRBD2. Germline V gives CDR1 LGHNA, CDR2 YSLEER. Germline trimming cut 1 base from V and 9 bases from J; bases unmatched to any gene: 3. CDR3 length: 13 residues. The CDR3 region is CASSQVGGSEQFF. The DNA for the CDR3 is TGCGCCAGCAGCCAAGTGGGGGGGAGTGAGCAGTTCTTC.

This chain connects TRBV6-5 to TRBJ2-7; TRBD1 matches 7 bases. CDR3 length: 14 amino acids. The germline CDR1 and CDR2 sequences are MNHEY and SVGAGI. Trimming removed 2 bases from V and 4 bases from J; junction bases left unmatched: 5. This chain's CDR3 is CASSYRTGSYEQYF. CDR3 bases: TGTGCCAGCAGTTACAGGACAGGCTCGTACGAGCAGTACTTC.

This clone appeared a few times. As DNA, the CDR3 is TGTGCCAGTAGTTTCCAAGCAACCTGGGGGGAGCTGTTTTTT. Its translation: CASSFQATWGELFF. The chain recombines TRBV19 with TRBJ2-2; D gene uncertain. The CDR3 sequence is 14 residues long. Germline loops: CDR1 LNHDA, CDR2 SQIVND (reference sequence). Trimming took 5 bases from V and 8 from J, leaving 15 bases between them. Full variable domain (rest looked up from reference TRBV19 and TRBJ2-2): DGGITQSPKYLFRKEGQNVTLSCEQNLNHDAMYWYRQDPGQGLRLIYYSQIVNDFQKGDIAEGYSVSREKKESFPLTVTSAQKNPTAFYLCASSFQATWGELFFGEGSRLTVL.

This clone was picked up a small number of times. The gene calls are TRBV5-1 and TRBJ2-1; no clear D gene. This CDR3 has 13 residues. The V and J ends lost 0 bases and 13 bases respectively, with 14 bases between them. CDR1 SGHRS and CDR2 YFSETQ come from the germline V gene. As DNA, the CDR3 is TGCGCCAGCAGCTTGGCCGAGGATGCAATCCAGTTCTTC. Protein: CASSLAEDAIQFF.

This clone was detected only a few times. V and J are TRBV6-5 and TRBJ1-5, with 7 bases identical to TRBD1. The CDR3 consists of 14 residues. V shed 5 bases, J shed 6 bases, and the junction held 7 bases outside the gene matches. The germline gives CDR1 MNHEY, CDR2 SVGAGI. The CDR3 DNA sequence: TGTGCCAGCAGTCTTTCCGACAGGGTTCAGCCCCAGCATTTT. Its protein is CASSLSDRVQPQHF.

This clone was seen more than once but under ten times. This chain uses TRBV30 with TRBJ1-1; possible D gene TRBD1, 5 bases. This CDR3 region has 14 residues. The V and J ends lost 1 base and 2 bases respectively, with 11 bases between them. The germline CDR1 and CDR2 sequences are GTSNPN and SVGIG (reference sequence). CDR3 amino acids: CAWSESGANTEAFF. CDR3 in DNA: TGTGCCTGGAGTGAGTCTGGGGCTAACACTGAAGCTTTCTTT.

This clone appeared a few times. V is TRBV14 and J is TRBJ2-3; 10 positions agree with TRBD2. CDR3 size: 16 residues. Germline values: CDR1 SGHDN, CDR2 FVKESK. V trimming: 4 bases; J trimming: 3 bases; junction bases outside the gene matches: 7. CDR3 in amino acids: CASSLLAGVGTDTQYF. DNA of the CDR3: TGTGCCAGCAGCCTCCTAGCGGGAGTTGGGACAGATACGCAGTATTTT.

V and J are TRBV7-2 and TRBJ1-4; D unclear. The germline V gene has CDR1 SGHTA and CDR2 FQGNSA. Trimming stripped 5 bases from V and 7 bases from J, with 11 bases between. The length of the CDR3 is 13 residues. The DNA of the CDR3 is TGTGCCAGCAGCCAGGACTTCTTTGAAAAACTGTTTTTT. Encoded protein: CASSQDFFEKLFF.

This clone was counted only a few times. The gene calls are TRBV5-1 and TRBJ2-7, with 9 bases aligning to TRBD2. The CDR3 runs to 14 residues. V lost 5 bases, J lost 0 bases, and 3 bases stayed unmatched. Looked up from germline, CDR1 is SGHRS and CDR2 is YFSETQ. CDR3 protein: CASSRSGSSYEQYF. In DNA form, the CDR3 reads TGCGCCAGCAGTCGTAGCGGGAGCTCCTACGAGCAGTACTTC.

The CDR3 reads CASSAGTEETQYF. The CDR3 DNA follows: TGTGCCAGCAGCGCCGGGACAGAAGAGACCCAGTACTTC. V is TRBV4-2 and J is TRBJ2-5, with 7 bases matching TRBD1. V was pared by 5 bases and J by 3 bases, with 3 bases of the junction left unmatched. The CDR3 spans 13 residues. The germline CDR1 and CDR2 sequences are LGHNA and YNFKEQ.

This clone was observed a few times. This sequence joins TRBV5-4 and TRBJ1-1; the D is unclear. This CDR3 has 13 residues. CDR1 SGHNT and CDR2 YYREEE come from the germline V gene (reference sequence). V was cut by 5 bases and J by 0 bases, with 8 bases left in between. DNA of the CDR3: TGTGCCAGCAGATTGAACATGAACACTGAAGCTTTCTTT. It encodes CASRLNMNTEAFF.

The V call is TRBV30, the J call TRBJ1-2; TRBD1 matches at 7 bases. Losses at the gene ends were 1 base for V and 1 base for J; bases not matched to a gene: 3. In germline, CDR1 is GTSNPN, CDR2 SVGIG (reference sequence). CDR3 length: 14 amino acids. CDR3 nucleotides: TGTGCCTGGAGTGAGAACAGGGGTAACTATGGCTACACCTTC. The encoded protein is CAWSENRGNYGYTF.

This clone was counted between two and nine times. The chain joins TRBV29-1 to TRBJ2-3; the D is unclear. Germline V gives CDR1 SQVTM, CDR2 ANQGSEA. Trimming shortened V by 0 bases and J by 6 bases, and 13 bases separated the two germline ends. The CDR3 totals 14 residues. CDR3 sequence reads: CSVEDAGSWDTQYF. DNA for the CDR3: TGCAGCGTTGAAGATGCCGGGTCATGGGATACGCAGTATTTT.

This chain joins TRBV5-4 and TRBJ2-5, with 8 bases aligning to TRBD1. The germline CDR1 and CDR2 sequences are SGHNT and YYREEE (reference sequence). V lost 5 bases to trimming and J lost 5 bases; unmatched junction nucleotides: 8. The CDR3 totals 14 residues. DNA of the CDR3: TGTGCCAGCAGTCACGGACAGGGCCTGGAGACCCAGTACTTC. Its protein product is CASSHGQGLETQYF.

This clone was counted a few times. The rearrangement links TRBV30 to TRBJ1-5, with D unclear. Trimming removed 2 bases from V and 1 base from J, with 9 bases in between. The CDR3 is 14 amino acids. The germline gives CDR1 GTSNPN, CDR2 SVGIG (reference sequence). The CDR3 region is CAWSLRASNQPQHF. DNA of the CDR3: TGTGCCTGGAGTCTTAGAGCGAGCAATCAGCCCCAGCATTTT.

V usage is TRBV5-4 and J usage is TRBJ2-7, with a tentative D call TRBD2 (6 bases). The V end lost 0 bases, the J end lost 2 bases, and 12 bases lay between the germline ends. Germline lookup yields CDR1 SGHNT and CDR2 YYREEE (reference sequence). CDR3 size: 15 residues. The CDR3 loop is CASSLAVSGAYEQYF. The CDR3 DNA follows: TGTGCCAGCAGCTTGGCCGTTAGCGGCGCCTACGAGCAGTACTTC.

This clone was found a few times. The chain links TRBV29-1 to TRBJ2-7; D uncertain. The V gene lost 3 bases and the J gene lost 0 bases, with 12 bases spanning the gap. The germline V gene encodes CDR1 SQVTM and CDR2 ANQGSEA. This CDR3 is 14 amino acids long. The CDR3: CSVDSGPSSYEQYF. The DNA for the CDR3 is TGCAGCGTTGATTCAGGCCCAAGCTCCTACGAGCAGTACTTC.

This sequence joins TRBV7-2 and TRBJ1-3; D not resolved. The V and J ends lost 3 bases and 0 bases respectively, with 12 bases between them. Germline assignment: CDR1 SGHTA and CDR2 FQGNSA. The CDR3 consists of 16 residues. In nucleotides, the CDR3 is TGTGCCAGCAGCTTCAACAGACCGTCCTCTGGAAACACCATATATTTT. As protein: CASSFNRPSSGNTIYF.

This rearrangement joins TRBV7-2 to TRBJ2-7; D is unclear. This CDR3 spans 14 amino acids. Germline lookup yields CDR1 SGHTA and CDR2 FQGNSA. The germline V and J ends were trimmed by 0 bases and 1 base, with 7 bases remaining between them. The CDR3 protein is CASSLASGSYEQYF. The DNA of the CDR3 is TGTGCCAGCAGCTTAGCTTCAGGATCCTACGAGCAGTACTTC.